The clone carrying this T cell receptor beta chain was counted a few times. Its target is not known. This PCR relied on a set of 60 Vbeta primers and 13 Jbeta primers. The protocol was immunoSEQ multiplex PCR, while the TCRdb copy is restricted to in-frame clones and leaves out a portion. The table shows around 150,000 clones, with 80% to 90% occurring only once. The sample originates from a study of cytomegalovirus exposure and HLA in healthy donors. V was clipped by 1 base and J by 2 bases; unmatched bases: 4. This CDR3 contains 15 residues. Germline-derived CDR1 and CDR2 are SQVTM and ANQGSEA. Study results and caveats: HLA restriction was apparent for most CMV-associated TCR beta chains in a later analysis.

The rearrangement links TRBV29-1 to TRBJ2-7, with 11 bases aligning to TRBD1. The receptor was isolated from a man aged 18 to 30 in good health and CMV-seropositive. Material for sequencing was PBMCs. CDR3 loop: CSVEVMDRGPYEQYF. Here the CDR3 DNA reads TGCAGCGTTGAAGTAATGGACAGGGGGCCCTACGAGCAGTACTTC.